This TCR beta chain was obtained from a study of cytomegalovirus exposure and HLA in healthy donors. The method was immunoSEQ multiplex PCR; TCRdb's version includes in-frame clones alone and lacks a portion of them. The sample comprises about 330,000 clones, about 85% of which are singletons, and roughly 1.2% rests with the top ten. Looked up from germline, CDR1 is MNHNY and CDR2 is SVGAGI (reference sequence). This CDR3 has 16 amino acids. V was clipped by 4 bases and J by 4 bases; unmatched bases: 6. This TCR was recovered from a woman aged 30 to 39 in good health and CMV-seropositive. The chain carries TRBV6-6 and TRBJ2-2, with TRBD2 matching 10 bases. Specimen: PBMCs. CDR3 amino acids: CASSSSGGDFTGELFF. The CDR3 DNA sequence: TGTGCCAGCAGTTCTAGCGGGGGCGACTTCACCGGGGAGCTGTTTTTT.